The next 20 T cell receptor beta chains were all read from a single sample in a study of blood T cell repertoires in COVID-19. The table came from immunoSEQ multiplex PCR; TCRdb's copy has only in-frame clones and leaves some out. The table has 150,000 to 200,000 clones, 70% to 80% seen once. The sequencing sample was made of peripheral blood. All receptors come from a man over 45 who had recovered from COVID-19.

The V gene is TRBV11-2, the J gene TRBJ2-7; 10 bases are shared with TRBD1. V lost 1 base and J lost 4; bases outside the gene matches: 4. The CDR3 extends over 15 amino acids. Per germline, CDR1 SGHAT and CDR2 FQNNGV. DNA for the CDR3: TGTGCCAGCAGCTTAGGAAGACAGGGGGCTTACGAGCAGTACTTC. Its protein product is CASSLGRQGAYEQYF.

The chain combines TRBV2 with TRBJ2-7, with D hard to call. Germline lookup yields CDR1 SNHLY and CDR2 FYNNEI. Between the trimmed V and J ends, which lost 4 bases and 0 bases, there was a span of 10 bases. This CDR3 region has 14 residues. CDR3 DNA sequence: TGTGCCAGCAGTGTCCCCCCGAGCTCCTACGAGCAGTACTTC. It translates to CASSVPPSSYEQYF.

The chain links TRBV3-1 (or the pseudogene TRBV3-2) to TRBJ1-4, with TRBD1 matching over 10 bases. The CDR3 sequence is 17 residues long. V was clipped by 3 bases and J by 7 bases; unmatched bases: 11. Germline assignment: CDR1 LGHDT and CDR2 YNNKEL (reference sequence). CDR3 bases: TGTGCCAGCAGCCACCTCCGCTCGGGACAGGGGAGTGAAAAACTGTTTTTT. It translates to CASSHLRSGQGSEKLFF.

The chain has TRBV2 and TRBJ1-1, with 7 bases identical to TRBD1. The junction had 6 bases not matched to a gene; V was cut back by 4 bases and J by 7 bases. From germline, CDR1 is SNHLY and CDR2 FYNNEI. The CDR3 is 13 residues long. The CDR3, as DNA: TGTGCCAGCAGTGGGCAGGGGGGCTATGAAGCTTTCTTT. Protein sequence: CASSGQGGYEAFF.

The genes are TRBV27 and TRBJ2-7, with TRBD2 identical over 12 bases. The CDR3 sequence is 16 residues long. The germline gives CDR1 MNHEY, CDR2 SMNVEV (reference sequence). Trimming removed 2 bases from V and 2 bases from J; junction bases left unmatched: 4. DNA of the CDR3: TGTGCCAGCAGTTTAGGGCGGACTAGCGGGACCTACGAGCAGTACTTC. Amino acids: CASSLGRTSGTYEQYF.

This clone occurred once. This rearrangement joins TRBV6-6 to TRBJ1-1; D remains unclear. Looked up from germline, CDR1 is MNHNY and CDR2 is SVGAGI (reference sequence). The V end was cut by 6 bases, the J end by 2 bases, with 10 bases between. CDR3 length: 13 amino acids. The DNA for the CDR3 is TGTGCCAGCAGATACGAAAGCAACACTGAAGCTTTCTTT. It translates to CASRYESNTEAFF.

CDR3 in DNA: TGTGCCAGCGCATCCGAATTGACTAGCGGGAGGTGGAGCACAGATACGCAGTATTTT. Amino acids: CASASELTSGRWSTDTQYF. The gene calls are TRBV9 and TRBJ2-3, with 13 bases that match TRBD2. The CDR3 sequence is 19 residues long. Germline CDR1 and CDR2: SGDLS and YYNGEE. J was trimmed by 0 bases and V by 7 bases; bases with no gene match: 14.

The genes are TRBV19 and TRBJ1-1, with 7 bases matching TRBD1. CDR1 LNHDA and CDR2 SQIVND come from the germline V gene (reference sequence). This CDR3 is built from 15 residues. J gave up 2 bases and V 7 bases, and 10 bases lay outside the gene matches. The CDR3 reads CASTDRQGANTEAFF. CDR3 nucleotides: TGTGCCAGTACCGATAGACAGGGAGCCAACACTGAAGCTTTCTTT.

The chain employs TRBV10-1 and TRBJ2-3; D is possibly TRBD2 (5 bases). The CDR3 extends over 13 amino acids. CDR1 WNHNN and CDR2 SYGVQD come from the germline V gene (reference sequence). Trimming removed 8 bases from V and 0 bases from J, with 9 bases in between. The CDR3 sequence is CASWRVSTDTQYF. CDR3 in DNA: TGCGCCAGCTGGCGGGTAAGCACAGATACGCAGTATTTT.

The chain joins TRBV6-6 to TRBJ1-2; D unclear. Trimming left V 0 bases short and J 6 bases short, with 8 bases between. The CDR3 runs to 13 residues. Germline V gene lookup returns CDR1 MNHNY and CDR2 SVGAGI (reference sequence). CDR3 protein: CASSYSQVHGYTF. CDR3 DNA sequence: TGTGCCAGCAGTTACTCGCAGGTTCATGGCTACACCTTC.

The chain carries TRBV10-3 and TRBJ2-1; D may be TRBD2 (6 bases). CDR1 and CDR2 from the germline V gene are ENHRY and SYGVKD. V was shortened by 3 bases and J by 10 bases, with 19 bases between the two germline ends. The CDR3 sequence is 15 residues long. The CDR3 DNA sequence: TGTGCCATCAGTGAATCCGGGAGACTGAGGGGAGAGCAGTTCTTC. Its protein is CAISESGRLRGEQFF.

The chain couples TRBV5-6 to TRBJ2-4; perhaps TRBD1 as D (6 bases). The V gene's germline CDR1 is SGHDT and CDR2 YYEEEE. The V end lost 3 bases, the J end lost 0 bases, and 13 bases lay between the germline ends. The CDR3 covers 16 residues. The CDR3 here is CASSSRRDIAKNIQYF. CDR3 coding DNA: TGTGCCAGCAGCTCCCGACGGGACATAGCCAAAAACATTCAGTACTTC. Complete variable domain (other parts from reference TRBV5-6 and TRBJ2-4): DAGVTQSPTHLIKTRGQQVTLRCSPKSGHDTVSWYQQALGQGPQFIFQYYEEEERQRGNFPDRFSGHQFPNYSSELNVNALLLGDSALYLCASSSRRDIAKNIQYFGAGTRLSVL.

The genes are TRBV6-5 and TRBJ2-5; 8 bases align to TRBD2. Per germline, CDR1 MNHEY and CDR2 SVGAGI. The CDR3 loop spans 14 amino acids. V lost 7 bases and J lost 6; bases outside the gene matches: 10. The CDR3 reads CASKTPGGEKTQYF. The DNA of the CDR3 is TGTGCCAGCAAAACCCCGGGGGGGGAGAAGACCCAGTACTTC.

The V call is TRBV2, the J call TRBJ2-3, with TRBD1 matching over 8 bases. CDR3 length equals 16 residues. Per germline, CDR1 SNHLY and CDR2 FYNNEI. Losses at the gene ends were 6 bases for V and 2 bases for J; bases not matched to a gene: 10. The CDR3 protein is CASSVIQGDYTDTQYF. The CDR3, as DNA: TGTGCCAGCAGCGTCATACAGGGGGATTACACAGATACGCAGTATTTT.

The chain is built from TRBV19 and TRBJ1-3; no clear D. This CDR3 region has 15 residues. The V end was cut by 7 bases, the J end by 9 bases, with 22 bases between. Germline values: CDR1 LNHDA, CDR2 SQIVND (reference sequence). The DNA of the CDR3 is TGTGCCAGTAACTCATTACTAACATCGGAACGCACCATATATTTT. Its protein product is CASNSLLTSERTIYF.

This clone has only a few counts. V usage is TRBV7-9 and J usage is TRBJ1-1, with 8 bases lining up with TRBD1. Unmatched junction bases numbered 4, after V lost 8 bases and J lost 2 bases. Germline-derived CDR1 and CDR2 are SEHNR and FQNEAQ (reference sequence). The CDR3 consists of 13 residues. The DNA for the CDR3 is TGTGCCAGCGACAGGGGACAAAACACTGAAGCTTTCTTT. Translated, it gives CASDRGQNTEAFF.

The chain recombines TRBV13 with TRBJ2-7, with 9 positions matching TRBD1. V dropped 2 bases and J dropped 6; count of bases not matched to a gene: 8. There are 15 residues in the CDR3. Looked up from germline, CDR1 is PRHDT and CDR2 is FYEKMQ (reference sequence). In DNA form, the CDR3 reads TGTGCCAGCAGCTTACCGGGACAGGGAACCGCCGAGCAGTACTTC. Protein: CASSLPGQGTAEQYF.

The chain combines TRBV5-6 with TRBJ1-1; no reliable D call. Germline CDR1 is SGHDT and CDR2 is YYEEEE. Trimming pared 0 bases from V and 4 bases from J, leaving 10 bases between. There are 14 residues in the CDR3. The CDR3 coding sequence is TGTGCCAGCAGCTTGGGGCCGGGTGCCACTGAAGCTTTCTTT. This encodes CASSLGPGATEAFF.

This clone has just one count. The chain links TRBV7-3 to TRBJ2-3; D might be TRBD2 (5 bases). The germline V gene encodes CDR1 SGHTA and CDR2 FQGTGA. This CDR3 has 13 amino acids. Trimming shortened V by 5 bases and J by 3 bases, and 9 bases separated the two germline ends. CDR3 sequence reads: CASSKGGTDTQYF. The CDR3, as DNA: TGTGCCAGCAGCAAAGGAGGTACAGATACGCAGTATTTT.

The rearrangement joins TRBV30 to TRBJ2-7, with D possibly matching TRBD2 (7 bases). Trimming took 1 base from V and 7 from J, leaving 17 bases between them. The CDR3 extends over 14 amino acids. Germline V CDR1 and CDR2: GTSNPN, SVGIG (reference sequence). Here the CDR3 DNA reads TGTGCCTGGAGTGGGAGAGGGGGACTACGGGAGCAGTACTTC. As protein: CAWSGRGGLREQYF.